A single sample is the source of the 21 T cell receptor beta chains below, sequenced in a study of beta chain features in type 1 diabetes. Expressed TCRB transcripts were sequenced because the entire RNA isolate underwent reverse transcription. Generated by immunoSEQ multiplex PCR, the TCRdb table keeps only in-frame clones and is missing some. The data show about 400,000 clones, over 9.5% seen once. The sample consisted of naive CD4+ T cells from blood. The receptors come from a man aged 18 to 35 in good health.

With respect to this clone: This CDR3 is also generated by other DNA sequences in the sample. The V gene is TRBV28, the J gene TRBJ2-7, with D tentatively TRBD2 (5 bases). The germline CDR1 and CDR2 sequences are MDHEN and SYDVKM. With 0 bases removed from V and 1 base from J, the gap between germline ends came to 10 bases. This CDR3 has 15 amino acids. CDR3 loop: CASSLWGRDSYEQYF. As DNA, the CDR3 is TGTGCCAGCAGTTTATGGGGTCGGGATTCCTACGAGCAGTACTTC.

This chain uses TRBV6-1 with TRBJ2-2; 7 bases align to TRBD1. In germline, CDR1 is MNHNS, CDR2 SASEGT. The CDR3 has 15 residues. The junction had 9 bases not matched to a gene; V was cut back by 4 bases and J by 7 bases. CDR3 coding DNA: TGTGCCAGCAGTGCCCAAGGGGGCTTGGGCGGGGAGCTGTTTTTT. Translation: CASSAQGGLGGELFF.

V usage is TRBV30 and J usage is TRBJ1-4; D possibly corresponds to TRBD1 (6 bases). V shed 4 bases and J shed 8 bases, with 17 bases lying between them. Germline assignment: CDR1 GTSNPN and CDR2 SVGIG (reference sequence). CDR3 length equals 14 residues. CDR3 sequence: CAWNLGGDREKLFF. The CDR3 DNA follows: TGTGCCTGGAATCTAGGGGGAGATCGGGAAAAACTGTTTTTT.

This clone was seen a handful of times. This chain links TRBV7-3 with TRBJ2-5; 8 nucleotides line up with TRBD2. Germline V lookup: CDR1 SGHTA, CDR2 FQGTGA. Trimming cost V 0 bases and J 5 bases; bases outside gene matches: 5. The CDR3 totals 15 residues. The CDR3 sequence: CASSLTGTRGETQYF. CDR3 nucleotides: TGTGCCAGCAGCTTAACGGGGACTAGAGGGGAGACCCAGTACTTC.

The sample holds a few counts of this clone. The rearrangement uses TRBV11-2 and TRBJ2-6; possibly TRBD1 for D (5 bases). The germline V gene encodes CDR1 SGHAT and CDR2 FQNNGV. This CDR3 contains 16 residues. Trimming took off 5 bases at V and 0 bases at J, with 11 bases between the two ends. Written as DNA, the CDR3 is TGTGCCAGCAGCCCTGAAGGGGCCTCTGGGGCCAACGTCCTGACTTTC. Translating it yields CASSPEGASGANVLTF.

This clone was recorded a few times. This chain connects TRBV6-6 to TRBJ1-6, with D maybe TRBD1 (5 bases). Germline V gene sequence: CDR1 MNHNY, CDR2 SVGAGI (reference sequence). Trimming pared 2 bases from V and 5 bases from J, leaving 10 bases between. The CDR3 has 15 residues. The CDR3 protein is CASSYTGTHNSPLHF. CDR3 DNA sequence: TGTGCCAGCAGTTACACGGGGACTCATAATTCACCCCTCCACTTT.

This clone appeared once. The rearrangement uses TRBV5-6 and TRBJ1-6; 9 bases map to TRBD1. Looked up from germline, CDR1 is SGHDT and CDR2 is YYEEEE. The CDR3 runs 16 residues. Trimming at V came to 4 bases and at J to 1 base, leaving 3 bases not matched to a gene. For the CDR3, the DNA is TGTGCCAGCAGCCCGGGGACAGGGTCCTATAATTCACCCCTCCACTTT. Encoded protein: CASSPGTGSYNSPLHF.

This clone was seen a few times. The genes are TRBV29-1 and TRBJ2-2; TRBD2 agrees at 14 bases. Germline loops: CDR1 SQVTM, CDR2 ANQGSEA. With V trimmed by 7 bases and J by 4 bases, 5 bases remained unmatched. This CDR3 is 15 amino acids long. Here the CDR3 DNA reads TGCAGCGGCCAGGGACTAGCGGGGGCCACCGGGGAGCTGTTTTTT. Its translation is CSGQGLAGATGELFF.

The chain recombines TRBV28 with TRBJ1-2; D is possibly TRBD1 (6 bases). The CDR3 sequence is 13 residues long. V dropped 6 bases and J dropped 2 bases, with 10 bases sitting between them. Germline CDR1 reads MDHEN; CDR2 reads SYDVKM. CDR3 protein: CASRPTGNYGYTF. The CDR3 bases are TGTGCCAGCAGACCCACAGGGAACTATGGCTACACCTTC.

V is TRBV7-2 and J is TRBJ2-7; perhaps TRBD1 as D (5 bases). The length of the CDR3 is 17 residues. Trimming took 1 base from V and 3 from J, leaving 19 bases between them. Germline lookup yields CDR1 SGHTA and CDR2 FQGNSA. The CDR3 DNA reads as TGTGCCAGCAGCTTAGGGCTCTATTCGACAGATTTCTACGAGCAGTACTTC. It translates to CASSLGLYSTDFYEQYF.

The J gene is TRBJ2-5, the V gene TRBV30; the D gene is possibly TRBD2 (6 bases). The ends were cut back, 4 bases at V and 4 bases at J, with 16 bases in the middle. The CDR3 consists of 14 residues. Germline V gene data show CDR1 as GTSNPN and CDR2 as SVGIG (reference sequence). The DNA of the CDR3 is TGTGCCTGGATTGGGGCGGGGATTCGAGAGACCCAGTACTTC. Translated: CAWIGAGIRETQYF.

The chain uses TRBV2 and TRBJ2-6, with 9 bases aligning to TRBD1. Trimming at V came to 7 bases and at J to 0 bases, leaving 7 bases not matched to a gene. Germline lookup yields CDR1 SNHLY and CDR2 FYNNEI. The length of the CDR3 is 17 residues. The CDR3 DNA follows: TGTGCCAGCACTGTGGGACAGGGTACCTCTGGGGCCAACGTCCTGACTTTC. Translated: CASTVGQGTSGANVLTF.

This clone appeared a few times. The rearrangement links TRBV5-1 to TRBJ2-2, with 8 bases matching TRBD1. CDR1 is SGHRS, CDR2 YFSETQ, per germline. This CDR3 is built from 18 residues. The V gene end was trimmed by 0 bases and the J gene end by 6 bases; junction bases not matched to a gene: 13. The CDR3 nucleotides read TGCGCCAGCAGCTTGGCCTTCATCGGACAGGGAGTCCCCGGGGAGCTGTTTTTT. This sequence encodes CASSLAFIGQGVPGELFF.

V is TRBV4-1 and J is TRBJ1-2, with unresolved D. In germline, CDR1 is MGHRA, CDR2 YSYEKL. The CDR3 is made up of 13 amino acids. Trimming pared 0 bases from V and 8 bases from J, leaving 10 bases between. The CDR3 protein is CASSQDRRSGYTF. Written as DNA, the CDR3 is TGCGCCAGCAGCCAAGATCGGAGGAGCGGCTACACCTTC.

The CDR3 coding sequence is TGTGCCAGCAGCACTCCCTATGGCTACACCTTC. Translation: CASSTPYGYTF. The V call is TRBV28, the J call TRBJ1-2; D is uncertain. This CDR3 region has 11 residues. From germline, CDR1 is MDHEN and CDR2 SYDVKM. V was trimmed by 6 bases and J by 4 bases, leaving 6 bases between them.

This clone was picked up a small number of times. CDR3 residues: CAWKTPGTRRSNQPQHF. CDR3 DNA sequence: TGTGCCTGGAAAACCCCTGGGACAAGACGTAGCAATCAGCCCCAGCATTTT. The chain uses TRBV30 and TRBJ1-5, with D maybe TRBD1 (6 bases). CDR1 is GTSNPN and CDR2 is SVGIG in the germline V gene (reference sequence). The CDR3 has 17 residues. V lost 4 bases to trimming and J lost 0 bases, with 19 bases between them.

This chain links TRBV9 with TRBJ1-1, with 7 bases lining up with TRBD1. The junction had 10 bases not matched to a gene; V was cut back by 4 bases and J by 1 base. The CDR3 is made up of 16 amino acids. Germline V lookup: CDR1 SGDLS, CDR2 YYNGEE. CDR3 sequence reads: CASSTPQGGENTEAFF. The CDR3 coding sequence is TGTGCCAGCAGCACTCCCCAGGGGGGAGAGAACACTGAAGCTTTCTTT.

This clone appeared a few times. The chain combines TRBV9 with TRBJ2-4; D perhaps matches TRBD1 (6 bases). The CDR3 has 12 amino acids. V lost 4 bases, J lost 9 bases, and 11 bases lay in between. Looked up from germline, CDR1 is SGDLS and CDR2 is YYNGEE. The CDR3 spells CASSSTGSIQYF. The CDR3 nucleotides read TGTGCCAGCAGCTCAACAGGGTCCATTCAGTACTTC.

This clone was recorded a few times. V is TRBV5-1 and J is TRBJ2-3; D remains unclear. V was pared by 1 base and J by 0 bases, with 15 bases between. This CDR3 contains 17 residues. CDR1 and CDR2 (germline): SGHRS, YFSETQ. CDR3 protein: CASSLTPTIRSTDTQYF. The CDR3 DNA follows: TGCGCCAGCAGCTTGACGCCGACAATCCGAAGCACAGATACGCAGTATTTT.

The chain carries TRBV30 and TRBJ2-1, with D possibly TRBD2 on 5 matching bases. The CDR3 contains 14 residues. Looked up from germline, CDR1 is GTSNPN and CDR2 is SVGIG (reference sequence). Trimming shortened V by 1 base and J by 6 bases, and 13 bases separated the two germline ends. CDR3 sequence (DNA): TGTGCCTGGAGTGCACGGGAAGTTCTCAATGAGCAGTTCTTC. Translating gives CAWSAREVLNEQFF.

V usage is TRBV7-2 and J usage is TRBJ1-2, with 8 bases identical to TRBD1. The CDR3 runs to 14 residues. CDR1 is SGHTA, CDR2 FQGNSA, per germline. Losses at the gene ends were 5 bases for V and 3 bases for J; bases not matched to a gene: 5. The CDR3 nucleotides are TGTGCCAGCAGCCCTGGACAGGGTGACTATGGCTACACCTTC. It codes for CASSPGQGDYGYTF.